The 7 T cell receptor beta chains presented below share a single source sample, sequenced in a study of T-cell memory formation after mild COVID-19. TCRdb fed the 5' RACE reads into MiXCR, producing one record per CDR3 protein. Of around 500,000 distinct CDR3 sequences listed, about 18% are singletons. Sequenced: PBMCs or a T cell subset sorted from them (not recorded which). These receptors originate from an adult woman who had mild COVID-19 (a few samples of this study predate the infection). Cell type and time point are not known.

CDR3 coding DNA: TGTGCCAGCAGCCTTCCGGACAGCGATTCACCCCTCCACTTT. Translating gives CASSLPDSDSPLHF. The chain couples TRBV3-1 to TRBJ1-6, with D possibly matching TRBD1 (6 bases). Germline V gene data show CDR1 as LGHDT and CDR2 as YNNKEL (reference sequence). V lost 4 bases and J 8 bases, leaving 12 bases between the germline ends. This CDR3 region has 14 residues.

The rearrangement links TRBV9 to TRBJ2-1; 12 nucleotides line up with TRBD2. This CDR3 contains 16 residues. Trimming cost V 0 bases and J 6 bases; bases outside gene matches: 4. The germline CDR1 and CDR2 sequences are SGDLS and YYNGEE. CDR3: CASSVDLAGGLNEQFF. The DNA of the CDR3 is TGTGCCAGCAGCGTAGATCTAGCGGGAGGGCTCAATGAGCAGTTCTTC.

This clonotype was detected only a few times. The chain joins TRBV5-6 to TRBJ2-5; D uncertain. V lost 1 base to trimming and J lost 0 bases, with 10 bases between them. This CDR3 region has 15 residues. Per the germline V gene, CDR1 is SGHDT and CDR2 is YYEEEE. The chain's CDR3 is CASSLSAEYQETQYF. The CDR3 DNA follows: TGTGCCAGCAGCTTGTCGGCAGAGTACCAAGAGACCCAGTACTTC.

The rearrangement uses TRBV4-3 and TRBJ2-7, with TRBD1 as a possible D gene (7 bases). Per the germline V gene, CDR1 is LGHNA and CDR2 is YSLEER. The CDR3 length is 15 residues. V was clipped by 0 bases and J by 6 bases, with 15 bases between them. The CDR3 DNA is TGCGCCAGCAGCCAAGATGTGGACAGGACTACCGAGCAGTACTTC. Protein: CASSQDVDRTTEQYF.

This clonotype turned up a few times. The J gene is TRBJ1-5, the V gene TRBV5-4; 10 bases line up with TRBD1. V was clipped by 5 bases and J by 7 bases; unmatched bases: 6. There are 14 residues in the CDR3. Germline CDR1 SGHNT, CDR2 YYREEE (reference sequence). Here the CDR3 DNA reads TGTGCCAGCAGTCGGGACAGGGGTGACCAGCCCCAGCATTTT. Protein sequence: CASSRDRGDQPQHF.

This clonotype appeared a few times. The chain links TRBV25-1 to TRBJ2-3, with unresolved D. CDR3 length: 12 amino acids. The V gene's germline CDR1 is MGHDK and CDR2 SYGVNS. With 5 bases removed from V and 5 bases from J, the gap between germline ends came to 8 bases. CDR3 DNA sequence: TGTGCCAGCAGTCCGACGAGAGATACGCAGTATTTT. Translation gives CASSPTRDTQYF.

This clonotype has ten or more counts. V usage is TRBV19 and J usage is TRBJ2-5, with D possibly being TRBD2 (6 bases). The CDR3 extends over 15 amino acids. Germline V gene data show CDR1 as LNHDA and CDR2 as SQIVND (reference sequence). V lost 7 bases to trimming and J lost 1 base, with 16 bases between them. The CDR3 is CASKDGGGIQETQYF. The CDR3 DNA reads TGTGCCAGTAAAGATGGAGGAGGGATCCAAGAGACCCAGTACTTC.